At least ten counts were recorded for the clone carrying this T cell receptor (beta chain). Its antigen remains unknown. The data belong to a study of T-cell reconstitution after alpha-beta-depleted transplantation in children. The library targeted TCRbeta and was prepared with unique molecular identifiers. MiXCR was run by TCRdb on the PCR reads, yielding one entry per CDR3 protein. The repertoire holds around 500,000 distinct CDR3 sequences, about 23% seen once, with 11% to 15% in the top ten. Regarding the study as a whole: T-cell counts and diversity were attributed mostly to newly produced T cells one year after transplant. Reportedly, alpha-beta T cells present about two months post-transplant originated from several hundred expanded clones of graft origin.

V was clipped by 4 bases and J by 0 bases, with 7 bases between them. Germline values: CDR1 SQVTM, CDR2 ANQGSEA. The CDR3 totals 13 residues. This sequence was found in a boy younger than two who had a stem cell transplant for acute myeloid leukemia, so the T cells may come from the graft donor. The rearrangement joins TRBV29-1 to TRBJ1-3; D gene uncertain. The source material was PBMCs, mostly from graft donor cells, sampled 360 days after TCRalphabeta/CD19-depleted stem cell transplant. The CDR3: CSVGSASGNTIYF. CDR3 nucleotide sequence: TGCAGCGTTGGATCGGCCTCTGGAAACACCATATATTTT. The complete variable domain, with remaining parts taken from reference TRBV29-1 and TRBJ1-3, reads SAVISQKPSRDICQRGTSLTIQCQVDSQVTMMFWYRQQPGQSLTLIATANQGSEATYESGFVIDKFPISRPNLTFSTLTVSNMSPEDSSIYLCSVGSASGNTIYFGEGSWLTVV.